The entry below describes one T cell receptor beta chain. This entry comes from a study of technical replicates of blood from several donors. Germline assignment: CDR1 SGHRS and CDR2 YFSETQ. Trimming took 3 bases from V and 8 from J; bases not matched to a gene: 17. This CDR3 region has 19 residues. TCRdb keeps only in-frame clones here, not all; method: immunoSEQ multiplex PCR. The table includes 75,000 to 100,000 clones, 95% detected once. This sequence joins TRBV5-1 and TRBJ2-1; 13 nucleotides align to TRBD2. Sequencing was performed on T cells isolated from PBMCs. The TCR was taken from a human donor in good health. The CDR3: CASSSPRTSGSKRYHEQFF. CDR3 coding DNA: TGCGCCAGCAGCTCCCCCCGGACTAGCGGGAGTAAACGGTACCATGAGCAGTTCTTC.